A selection of T cell receptor beta chains follows, all from one sample in a study of blood T cell repertoires in COVID-19. Measured with immunoSEQ multiplex PCR; TCRdb has only the in-frame clones, and not every one. The table records tens of thousands of clones, approximately 91% of them present only once. Sequenced: peripheral blood. The receptors originated from a human donor in a cohort sampled during active COVID-19. Both conserved end residues are trimmed from each CDR3. Some rows mark clone size as missing; the rest say once, few, many or name a class of expanded clone.

size	V	J	CDR3
.	TRBV19	TRBJ2-3	ASSFQSTDTQY
.	TRBV20-1	TRBJ1-2	SASSGESYGYT
.	TRBV19	TRBJ1-3	ASSIVAGSVGNTIY
few	TRBV27	TRBJ1-2	ASREVGQNYGYT
.	TRBV7-4	TRBJ2-7	ASSPTGQGHSSYEQY
.	TRBV27	TRBJ2-2	ASSFGGYTGELF
.	TRBV19	TRBJ1-5	ASSNGPGGNQPQH
.	TRBV6-2/TRBV6-3	TRBJ2-5	ASSYSSGGLYSETQY
few	TRBV7-2	TRBJ1-5	ASSLEGGFSAQH
.	TRBV10-3	TRBJ1-6	AISRQGEAPLH
.	TRBV30	TRBJ2-5	ALASGGTTPQY
.	TRBV6-6	TRBJ2-7	ASTGGQVFSYEQY
.	TRBV6-2/TRBV6-3	TRBJ2-5	ASSYPVETQY
.	TRBV21-1	TRBJ1-2	ASTLGEGAPCSGYT
.	TRBV18	TRBJ2-7	ASSPQGHEQY
.	TRBV6-1	TRBJ1-6	ASSEQDLNSPLH
.	TRBV18	TRBJ2-3	ASSPRDTNTDTQY